These 12 T cell receptor beta chains share one sample of origin, sequenced in a study of T cell changes during pregnancy in multiple sclerosis. The assay was immunoSEQ multiplex PCR, and TCRdb's table has in-frame clones only and misses some. The sample lists some 40,000 clones, 85% to 95% occurring once. Sequencing used CD4+ T cells from peripheral blood mononuclear cells, obtained in the second trimester of pregnancy. All receptors derive from a female donor with multiple sclerosis, enrolled in a pregnancy study.

Here the CDR3 DNA reads TGTGCCAGCAGCTTAGCTCAGAACTCCTACGAGCAGTACTTC. This sequence encodes CASSLAQNSYEQYF. The chain combines TRBV7-6 with TRBJ2-7; D not resolved. V gave up 0 bases and J gave up 0 bases, with 6 bases separating them. Germline-derived CDR1 and CDR2 are SGHVS and FNYEAQ. This CDR3 spans 14 amino acids.

The chain carries TRBV4-3 and TRBJ1-6; the D is unclear. This CDR3 region has 13 residues. The germline gives CDR1 LGHNA, CDR2 YSLEER. Trimming took off 5 bases at V and 5 bases at J, with 7 bases between the two ends. The CDR3 coding sequence is TGCGCCAGCAGCGCCATAGATAATTCACCCCTCCACTTT. Protein product: CASSAIDNSPLHF.

V gene TRBV7-2 combines with J gene TRBJ1-6; maybe TRBD1 (5 bases). Deletions cut 4 bases from V and 9 bases from J, with 28 bases between. CDR3 length equals 19 residues. Germline lookup yields CDR1 SGHTA and CDR2 FQGNSA. In DNA, the CDR3 is TGTGCCAGCAGCTCACTTACAGGCGGGGGGACGGGTAGAGGTTCACCCCTCCACTTT. It specifies CASSSLTGGGTGRGSPLHF.

This clone was picked up one time. This chain joins TRBV5-1 and TRBJ2-1, with TRBD2 matching over 14 bases. The CDR3 runs 16 residues. Germline values: CDR1 SGHRS, CDR2 YFSETQ. Trimming at V came to 4 bases and at J to 5 bases, leaving 5 bases not matched to a gene. The CDR3 nucleotides are TGCGCCAGCAGCCCTGGACTAGCGGGGGGAAACAATGAGCAGTTCTTC. Translated, it gives CASSPGLAGGNNEQFF.

The rearrangement links TRBV19 to TRBJ1-2; 12 positions match TRBD1. Germline V lookup: CDR1 LNHDA, CDR2 SQIVND (reference sequence). Trimming at V came to 2 bases and at J to 4 bases, leaving 2 bases not matched to a gene. The CDR3 loop spans 15 amino acids. Here the CDR3 DNA reads TGTGCCAGTAGTATATCGGGACAGGGGGCCTATGGCTACACCTTC. It yields the protein CASSISGQGAYGYTF.

The chain employs TRBV6-1 and TRBJ1-5; D is uncertain. CDR3 length equals 13 residues. Germline CDR1 reads MNHNS; CDR2 reads SASEGT. Trimming pared 1 base from V and 9 bases from J, leaving 10 bases between. CDR3 loop: CASSEGTLWPQHF. As DNA, the CDR3 is TGTGCCAGCAGTGAAGGGACTCTATGGCCCCAGCATTTT.

The V call is TRBV12-5, the J call TRBJ1-6; 9 positions agree with TRBD1. The CDR3 has 17 residues. Trimming cost V 4 bases and J 12 bases; bases outside gene matches: 16. Germline-derived CDR1 and CDR2 are LGHNT and FRNRAP. The DNA of the CDR3 is TGTGCTAGTGGTTCCTGGCGTACGGGGACAGGGAGGCAACCCCTCCACTTT. This encodes CASGSWRTGTGRQPLHF.

The genes are TRBV5-8 and TRBJ2-3; D is perhaps TRBD2 (5 bases). CDR1 SGHTS and CDR2 YDEGEE come from the germline V gene. This CDR3 region has 17 residues. V gave up 4 bases and J gave up 1 base, with 19 bases separating them. The CDR3 DNA reads TGTGCCAGCAGCGGAGGAATAGCCATTTCGGGCACAGATACGCAGTATTTT. This codes for CASSGGIAISGTDTQYF.

CDR3: CASSLEAGGMNTEAFF. CDR3 DNA sequence: TGTGCCAGCAGCTTAGAGGCAGGGGGCATGAACACTGAAGCTTTCTTT. This chain connects TRBV7-6 to TRBJ1-1, with TRBD1 matching 8 bases. Looked up from germline, CDR1 is SGHVS and CDR2 is FNYEAQ. CDR3 length: 16 amino acids. The J segment lost 0 bases and the V segment lost 1 base, leaving 4 bases of the junction unmatched.

V usage is TRBV5-1 and J usage is TRBJ2-7; D remains ambiguous. Germline assignment: CDR1 SGHRS and CDR2 YFSETQ. This CDR3 is built from 13 residues. V lost 0 bases and J lost 4, with 8 bases in between. The CDR3 nucleotides are TGCGCCAGCAGCTTGGGTGCGTCTTACGAGCAGTACTTC. Its translation is CASSLGASYEQYF. The entire variable domain, with the rest obtained from reference TRBV5-1 and TRBJ2-7, is as follows: KAGVTQTPRYLIKTRGQQVTLSCSPISGHRSVSWYQQTPGQGLQFLFEYFSETQRNKGNFPGRFSGRQFSNSRSEMNVSTLELGDSALYLCASSLGASYEQYFGPGTRLTVT.

V usage is TRBV19 and J usage is TRBJ2-7, with a weak D call TRBD1 (6 bases). The CDR3 loop spans 13 amino acids. V was pared by 1 base and J by 4 bases, with 8 bases between. Looked up from germline, CDR1 is LNHDA and CDR2 is SQIVND (reference sequence). This chain's CDR3 is CASSIVGQYEQYF. Here the CDR3 DNA reads TGTGCCAGTAGTATAGTCGGACAGTACGAGCAGTACTTC.

Regarding this clone: Germline is not matched at one junction end, which may reflect a read error. This chain connects TRBV27 to TRBJ2-1; 13 bases line up with TRBD2. The germline CDR1 and CDR2 sequences are MNHEY and SMNVEV (reference sequence). CDR3 length: 13 amino acids. CDR3 region: CASSRVSGTSGVF. In DNA, the CDR3 is TGTGCCAGCAGTAGGGTGTCCGGGACTAGCGGGGTCTTC.